The following is a T cell receptor beta chain sequence with its context. The antigen is unknown. The data derive from a study of CD8 T cells in ankylosing spondylitis. From the 5' RACE reads, TCRdb called clonotypes with MiXCR, one entry per CDR3 protein. The sample has 150,000 to 200,000 distinct CDR3 sequences, 13% seen once; the top ten hold approximately 11%. Overall study findings and caveats: Clones linked with disease were CD8+ and fairly uncommon in the peripheral blood.

The TCR was taken from a female donor with ankylosing spondylitis or in good health (not recorded which). Specimen: blood, either unsorted or a sorted T cell fraction (not recorded which).

The CDR3 protein is CASSLLGDLSTDTQYF. Written as DNA, the CDR3 is TGTGCCAGCAGCCTCCTAGGAGACTTGAGCACAGATACGCAGTATTTT. The gene calls are TRBV9 and TRBJ2-3; unclear D gene. Trimming cost V 4 bases and J 0 bases, with 15 bases left between them. Germline V CDR1 and CDR2: SGDLS, YYNGEE. This CDR3 spans 16 amino acids.